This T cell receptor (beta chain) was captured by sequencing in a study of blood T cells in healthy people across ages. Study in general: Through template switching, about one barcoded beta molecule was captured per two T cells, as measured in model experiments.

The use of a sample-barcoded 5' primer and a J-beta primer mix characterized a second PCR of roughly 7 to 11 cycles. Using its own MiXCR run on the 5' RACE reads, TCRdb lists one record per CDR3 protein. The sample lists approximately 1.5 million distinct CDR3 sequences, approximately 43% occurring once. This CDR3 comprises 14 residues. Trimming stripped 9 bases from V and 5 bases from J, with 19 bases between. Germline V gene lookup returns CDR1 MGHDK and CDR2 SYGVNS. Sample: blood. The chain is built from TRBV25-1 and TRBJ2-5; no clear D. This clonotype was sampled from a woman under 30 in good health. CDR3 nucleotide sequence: TGTGCCAGTCACGGCCCAGACATCTACGAGACCCAGTACTTC. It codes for CASHGPDIYETQYF.